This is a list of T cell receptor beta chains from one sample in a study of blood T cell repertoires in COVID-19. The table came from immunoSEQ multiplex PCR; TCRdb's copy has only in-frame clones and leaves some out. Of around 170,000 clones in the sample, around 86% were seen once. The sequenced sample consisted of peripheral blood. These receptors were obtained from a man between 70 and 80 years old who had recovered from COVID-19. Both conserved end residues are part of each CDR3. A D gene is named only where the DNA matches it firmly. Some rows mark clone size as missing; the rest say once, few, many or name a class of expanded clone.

CASSQSGLAGGWSYEQYF TGTGCCAGCAGCCAATCTGGACTAGCGGGAGGATGGTCCTACGAGCAGTACTTC NA TRBV14 TRBD2 TRBJ2-7
CASSQEVRGTEAFF TGTGCCAGCAGCCAAGAAGTACGAGGCACTGAAGCTTTCTTT NA TRBV3-1/TRBV3-2 NA TRBJ1-1
CASSGVGGPQETQYF TGTGCCAGCAGCGGGGTCGGGGGTCCCCAAGAGACCCAGTACTTC NA TRBV9 NA TRBJ2-5
CASSRTGDDRDIQYF TGTGCCAGCAGCCGGACAGGTGACGATAGGGACATTCAGTACTTC NA TRBV4-2 TRBD1 TRBJ2-4
CAIEASGTDTQYF TGTGCCATCGAGGCTAGCGGCACAGATACGCAGTATTTT few TRBV10-3 NA TRBJ2-3
CASSLPRQVLVHGYTF TGTGCCAGCAGTCTACCTCGACAGGTACTCGTACATGGCTACACCTTC NA TRBV6-2/TRBV6-3 NA TRBJ1-2
CASSNGLAAGELFF TGTGCCAGCAGTAACGGACTAGCGGCCGGGGAGCTGTTTTTT once TRBV6-5 TRBD2 TRBJ2-2
CATGREGLGTQYF TGTGCCACAGGGCGGGAGGGGCTTGGAACGCAGTATTTT NA TRBV11-2 TRBD2 TRBJ2-3
CASSEVKGGQPQHF TGTGCCAGCAGTGAAGTGAAGGGAGGTCAGCCCCAGCATTTT NA TRBV6-1 NA TRBJ1-5
CASSLGTDYTEAFF TGTGCCAGCAGCCTGGGGACAGATTACACTGAAGCTTTCTTT NA TRBV28 TRBD1 TRBJ1-1
CASSVRGVGQPQHF TGTGCCAGCAGCGTAAGGGGTGTGGGTCAGCCCCAGCATTTT NA TRBV6-5 NA TRBJ1-5
CASGLLDSTEAFF TGTGCTAGTGGTTTGCTGGACAGCACTGAAGCTTTCTTT NA TRBV12-5 NA TRBJ1-1
CASSQVGQSNDGLAFF TGTGCCAGCAGCCAAGTTGGACAGTCCAATGATGGGTTAGCTTTCTTT NA TRBV3-1/TRBV3-2 NA TRBJ1-1
CATRRDTGELFF TGTGCCACCCGGCGGGATACCGGGGAGCTGTTTTTT NA TRBV24-1 NA TRBJ2-2
CASSLAIQGRAKNIQYF TGTGCCAGCAGCTTAGCTATACAGGGACGGGCCAAAAACATTCAGTACTTC NA TRBV7-9 NA TRBJ2-4
CASSLPGGQSTTDTQYF TGTGCCAGTAGTCTTCCCGGGGGACAGAGTACCACAGATACGCAGTATTTT NA TRBV19 NA TRBJ2-3
CASSPGRTSGSETQYF TGTGCCAGCAGCCCAGGAAGAACTAGCGGATCGGAGACCCAGTACTTC NA TRBV7-8 TRBD2 TRBJ2-5
CASSQVPRTRLPLGTQYF TGTGCCAGCAGCCAAGTCCCACGTACTAGGCTACCGCTAGGGACCCAGTACTTC NA TRBV3-1/TRBV3-2 NA TRBJ2-5
CAISEPGLAGAEQFF TGTGCCATATCGGAACCGGGACTAGCGGGTGCTGAGCAGTTCTTC NA TRBV6-5 TRBD2 TRBJ2-1
CASSLDGVTYEQYF TGTGCCAGCAGCTTGGACGGGGTAACCTACGAGCAGTACTTC NA TRBV5-6 NA TRBJ2-7
CASSTQRDSYNEQFF TGTGCCAGCAGCACACAGCGGGACTCCTACAATGAGCAGTTCTTC NA TRBV21-1 NA TRBJ2-1
CASSLASGSSYEQYF TGTGCCAGCAGTCTAGCTAGCGGAAGCTCCTACGAGCAGTACTTC NA TRBV5-5 TRBD2 TRBJ2-7
CSVRTGIGYTF TGCAGTGTTAGGACAGGGATCGGCTACACCTTC NA TRBV20-1 TRBD1 TRBJ1-2
CASSPQLAGGRGEQFF TGTGCCAGCTCACCACAACTAGCGGGGGGAAGGGGTGAGCAGTTCTTC NA TRBV18 TRBD2 TRBJ2-1
CASSQLAGYTDTQYF TGTGCCAGCAGTCAACTAGCGGGGTACACAGATACGCAGTATTTT NA TRBV7-2 TRBD2 TRBJ2-3
CASSFREGTEAFF TGTGCCAGCAGTTTCAGGGAGGGGACTGAAGCTTTCTTT NA TRBV12-3/TRBV12-4 NA TRBJ1-1
CATTGDNEQFF TGTGCCACGACAGGGGACAATGAGCAGTTCTTC NA TRBV10-3 TRBD1 TRBJ2-1
CASSLEGKGEKLFF TGTGCCAGCAGCTTAGAGGGGAAGGGGGAAAAACTGTTTTTT NA TRBV7-9 NA TRBJ1-4
CASSLLRAAGANVLTF TGTGCCAGCAGCTTATTACGAGCGGCTGGGGCCAACGTCCTGACTTTC NA TRBV5-8 NA TRBJ2-6
CASSPSGLNIQYF TGTGCCAGCAGTCCCTCCGGGTTAAACATTCAGTACTTC NA TRBV27 NA TRBJ2-4
CASTNSAVEQYF TGTGCCAGCACCAATTCAGCGGTGGAGCAGTACTTC NA TRBV6-6 NA TRBJ2-7
CASSPTTGENTEAFF TGTGCCAGCTCACCCACGACAGGGGAGAACACTGAAGCTTTCTTT NA TRBV18 TRBD1 TRBJ1-1
CASRSNTGQAEQYF TGTGCAAGTCGCTCGAACACGGGACAGGCCGAGCAGTACTTC NA TRBV12-2 NA TRBJ2-7
CASSQHKTGDYEQYF TGTGCCAGCAGCCAACACAAGACAGGGGACTACGAGCAGTACTTC NA TRBV2 TRBD1 TRBJ2-7
CAIRDGLAGYYEQYF TGTGCCATCAGGGACGGACTAGCGGGTTACTACGAGCAGTACTTC NA TRBV10-3 TRBD2 TRBJ2-7
CASSLQWTDTQYF TGCGCCAGCAGCTTACAGTGGACAGATACGCAGTATTTT NA TRBV5-1 NA TRBJ2-3
CASGSVAGELFF TGTGCCAGCGGGAGTGTAGCCGGGGAGCTGTTTTTT once TRBV7-8 NA TRBJ2-2
CASSLSEGGNTEAFF TGTGCCAGCAGTTTAAGCGAGGGAGGGAACACTGAAGCTTTCTTT NA TRBV27 NA TRBJ1-1
CASSSAASGNEQFF TGTGCCAGCAGTTCCGCGGCTAGCGGGAATGAGCAGTTCTTC NA TRBV6-2/TRBV6-3 TRBD2 TRBJ2-1
CASSQEVGQGDRYGYTF TGCGCCAGCAGCCAAGAAGTCGGACAGGGGGATCGGTATGGCTACACCTTC few TRBV4-3 TRBD1 TRBJ1-2
CASSQTSGHEQYF TGTGCCAGCAGTCAGACTAGCGGCCACGAGCAGTACTTC NA TRBV5-4 TRBD2 TRBJ2-7
CASSAPDRGDTEAFF TGTGCCAGCAGTGCCCCGGACAGGGGAGACACTGAAGCTTTCTTT NA TRBV25-1 TRBD1 TRBJ1-1
CASSFRLAGGETQYF TGTGCCAGCAGCTTTCGACTAGCGGGCGGAGAGACCCAGTACTTC NA TRBV7-2 TRBD2 TRBJ2-5
CAWSPPGNSNQPQHF TGTGCCTGGAGTCCTCCGGGGAATAGCAATCAGCCCCAGCATTTT NA TRBV30 NA TRBJ1-5
CASSPRHPDTQYF TGTGCCAGTAGTCCGCGACACCCAGATACGCAGTATTTT few TRBV19 NA TRBJ2-3
CASSQGQGNSPLHF TGTGCCAGCAGCCAGGGACAGGGTAATTCACCCCTCCACTTT many TRBV3-1/TRBV3-2 TRBD1 TRBJ1-6
CASSFRASGQGDTQYF TGTGCCAGCAGCTTCCGAGCTAGCGGCCAGGGAGATACGCAGTATTTT NA TRBV7-2 TRBD2 TRBJ2-3
CSVVQGDTQYF TGCAGCGTCGTGCAGGGGGATACGCAGTATTTT NA TRBV29-1 NA TRBJ2-3
CASSIRGEKLFF TGTGCCAGTAGTATCAGGGGAGAAAAACTGTTTTTT NA TRBV19 NA TRBJ1-4